This is a list of T cell receptor beta chains from one sample in a study of T cells in Graves' hyperthyroidism and ophthalmopathy. TCRdb ran MiXCR on the multiplex PCR reads and lists one entry per CDR3 protein. Among about 290,000 distinct CDR3 sequences listed, approximately 15% were seen once. Material for sequencing was blood. The receptors stem from a woman aged 60-75 years with Graves' ophthalmopathy. Both conserved end residues are part of each CDR3.

J	V	CDR3
TRBJ1-1	TRBV5-1	CASSLGGAPYTEAFF
TRBJ2-1	TRBV20-1	CSAREGTSGSSYNEQFF
TRBJ2-5	TRBV3-1	CVSSSRGETQYF
TRBJ1-4	TRBV4-1	CASSQGQRPTNEKLFF
TRBJ2-7	TRBV7-9	CASGYYRGRYEQYF
TRBJ2-1	TRBV24-1	CATNGASLVAYNEQFF
TRBJ1-5	TRBV6-1	CASSEDGGSIQPQHF
TRBJ1-3	TRBV19	CASSITNNRPLGNTIYF
TRBJ1-2	TRBV7-3	CAFWEGYTF
TRBJ2-3	TRBV27	CASPSERREDGTDTQYF
TRBJ2-2	TRBV5-1	CASSPGPRRGTGELFF
TRBJ2-7	TRBV20-1	CSARGETGMTTSVYEQYF
TRBJ1-2	TRBV20-1	CSARIPDRDRYTF
TRBJ2-5	TRBV12-3/TRBV12-4	CASSPHRQGAETQYF
TRBJ2-5	TRBV6-2/TRBV6-3	CASSYGMGETQYF
TRBJ2-7	TRBV11-1	CASSLGDPGLVYEQYF
TRBJ1-6	TRBV20-1	CSARDLGQGISSPLHF
TRBJ2-7	TRBV5-6	CASSSSGRMAEQYF
TRBJ1-1	TRBV7-2	CASSGRPGGQGEAFF
TRBJ1-5	TRBV6-8	CASIAVDKSNQPQHF
TRBJ1-5	TRBV5-8	CASSFRPGFNQPQHF
TRBJ2-5	TRBV27	CASSSPLARETQYF
TRBJ2-4	TRBV20-1	CSADSRKNIQYF
TRBJ1-2	TRBV19	CASSIDHGDINYGYTF
TRBJ1-4	TRBV20-1	CSASKSGSNHGKLFF
TRBJ2-7	TRBV29-1	CSVVDRGGLYEQYF
TRBJ2-2	TRBV20-1	CSATRTGGGTGELFF
TRBJ2-2	TRBV6-5	CASSYSTSGRGVGELFF
TRBJ2-2	TRBV2	CASTTGSGELFF
TRBJ2-1	TRBV19	CASSPQLGQQVYYEQFF
TRBJ1-5	TRBV4-2	CASSQDGYSNQPQHF
TRBJ2-5	TRBV7-2	CASSRGQGAWETQYF
TRBJ2-1	TRBV6-1	CASSPEVGQAYNEQFF
TRBJ2-2	TRBV29-1	CSTHDSSNRTNTGELFF
TRBJ2-1	TRBV2	CASSETETASYNEQFF